This T cell receptor beta chain emerged from a study of technical replicates of blood from several donors. Sequenced by immunoSEQ multiplex PCR; TCRdb stores in-frame clones only, minus some. Among under 95,000 clones listed, 85% to 95% were seen once. The ends lost 0 bases at V and 6 bases at J; junction bases unmatched: 8. The germline V gene encodes CDR1 GTSNPN and CDR2 SVGIG (reference sequence). The CDR3 totals 16 residues. This clone was detected only once. This chain uses TRBV30 with TRBJ2-3, with 11 bases aligning to TRBD2. The receptor was isolated from a human donor in good health. Sequencing was performed on T cells isolated from PBMCs. CDR3 sequence reads: CAWSVGWTSGPDTQYF. The DNA of the CDR3 is TGTGCCTGGAGTGTTGGTTGGACTAGCGGGCCGGATACGCAGTATTTT. Combining the CDR3 with reference TRBV30 and TRBJ2-3 gives the whole variable domain SQTIHQWPATLVQPVGSPLSLECTVEGTSNPNLYWYRQAAGRGLQLLFYSVGIGQISSEVPQNLSASRPQDRQFILSSKKLLLSDSGFYLCAWSVGWTSGPDTQYFGPGTRLTVL.